Each of the 25 T cell receptor beta chains below was sequenced from the same sample in a study of cytomegalovirus exposure and HLA in healthy donors. Primers: 60 Vbeta forward and 13 Jbeta reverse. Method: immunoSEQ multiplex PCR; TCRdb's copy keeps in-frame clones and lacks some. The sample consists of some 210,000 clones, about four fifths of them appearing once. The sample taken for sequencing was PBMCs. All receptors derive from a woman between 50 and 59 years old in good health and CMV-seropositive.

This chain uses TRBV9 with TRBJ2-2; D is perhaps TRBD2 (5 bases). Germline V gene sequence: CDR1 SGDLS, CDR2 YYNGEE. CDR3 length equals 16 residues. V lost 4 bases to trimming and J lost 7 bases, with 20 bases between them. The CDR3 is CASSPRLISEVGELFF. The CDR3 bases are TGTGCCAGCAGCCCCCGATTGATTAGCGAGGTCGGGGAGCTGTTTTTT. Combining the CDR3 with reference TRBV9 and TRBJ2-2 gives the whole variable domain DSGVTQTPKHLITATGQRVTLRCSPRSGDLSVYWYQQSLDQGLQFLIQYYNGEERAKGNILERFSAQQFPDLHSELNLSSLELGDSALYFCASSPRLISEVGELFFGEGSRLTVL.

The sample holds one count of this clone. The rearrangement joins TRBV27 to TRBJ1-1, with 7 bases aligning to TRBD1. The CDR3 has 15 residues. V lost 3 bases to trimming and J lost 2 bases; unmatched junction nucleotides: 6. Germline values: CDR1 MNHEY, CDR2 SMNVEV (reference sequence). The DNA for the CDR3 is TGTGCCAGCAGTTTCCGACAGGGTATAAACACTGAAGCTTTCTTT. It encodes CASSFRQGINTEAFF.

This chain connects TRBV28 to TRBJ1-2, with D possibly TRBD1 on 5 matching bases. Germline V gene data show CDR1 as MDHEN and CDR2 as SYDVKM. This CDR3 is 14 amino acids long. V lost 9 bases, J lost 0 bases, and 14 bases lay in between. CDR3 DNA: TGTGCCAGTCGACAGTTTATGGCTAACTATGGCTACACCTTC. Translation: CASRQFMANYGYTF.

This clone was seen only once. This chain connects TRBV6-5 to TRBJ1-1, with 10 bases that match TRBD1. J was trimmed by 5 bases and V by 8 bases; bases with no gene match: 11. Germline V gene sequence: CDR1 MNHEY, CDR2 SVGAGI. This CDR3 spans 15 amino acids. The CDR3 coding sequence is TGTGCCAGCGGGCTGACAGGGGGCATGGGTACTGAAGCTTTCTTT. This encodes CASGLTGGMGTEAFF.

Here the CDR3 DNA reads TGTGCCAGTAGTATAGACCGTCACACTGAAGCTTTCTTT. Its translation: CASSIDRHTEAFF. The rearrangement joins TRBV19 to TRBJ1-1, with no clear D. Germline V gives CDR1 LNHDA, CDR2 SQIVND (reference sequence). With 0 bases removed from V and 3 bases from J, the gap between germline ends came to 5 bases. The length of the CDR3 is 13 residues.

The chain recombines TRBV11-3 with TRBJ2-7; tentatively, D is TRBD1 (6 bases). Germline V lookup: CDR1 SGHNT, CDR2 YENEEA. The ends were cut back, 1 base at V and 5 bases at J, with 15 bases in the middle. This CDR3 region has 15 residues. CDR3 amino acids: CASSLAPGRGHEQYF. The CDR3 nucleotides are TGTGCCAGCAGCTTAGCCCCCGGCAGGGGTCACGAGCAGTACTTC.

This sequence joins TRBV7-9 and TRBJ1-4, with 7 bases aligning to TRBD1. This CDR3 comprises 16 residues. Germline CDR1 SEHNR, CDR2 FQNEAQ (reference sequence). Losses at the gene ends were 5 bases for V and 0 bases for J; bases not matched to a gene: 6. CDR3 residues: CASSRRTGATNEKLFF. The CDR3 DNA follows: TGTGCCAGCAGCCGCAGAACAGGGGCAACTAATGAAAAACTGTTTTTT.

The V call is TRBV9, the J call TRBJ1-3; D is undetermined. There are 18 residues in the CDR3. CDR1 is SGDLS and CDR2 is YYNGEE in the germline V gene. Trimming pared 0 bases from V and 1 base from J, leaving 17 bases between. Here the CDR3 DNA reads TGTGCCAGCAGCGTAGCCCCCCCGGACGGAGGGTCTGGAAACACCATATATTTT. Its protein is CASSVAPPDGGSGNTIYF.

The V gene is TRBV7-2, the J gene TRBJ2-7; D remains unclear. There are 13 residues in the CDR3. The germline V and J ends were trimmed by 1 base and 3 bases, with 7 bases remaining between them. CDR1 is SGHTA, CDR2 FQGNSA, per germline. CDR3 sequence reads: CASSLVTNYEQYF. As DNA, the CDR3 is TGTGCCAGCAGCTTAGTGACAAACTACGAGCAGTACTTC.

The gene calls are TRBV4-1 and TRBJ1-5, with D possibly TRBD1 on 6 matching bases. The V gene lost 4 bases and the J gene lost 6 bases, with 13 bases spanning the gap. This CDR3 is 14 amino acids long. CDR1 MGHRA and CDR2 YSYEKL come from the germline V gene. Written as DNA, the CDR3 is TGCGCCAGCAGCCGAGTCACAGGGATTCAGCCCCAGCATTTT. Its protein is CASSRVTGIQPQHF.

This clone is a singleton in its sample. The chain combines TRBV2 with TRBJ2-3; 10 bases map to TRBD1. V shed 0 bases, J shed 4 bases, and the junction held 4 bases outside the gene matches. The CDR3 spans 16 residues. CDR1 is SNHLY, CDR2 FYNNEI, per germline. In DNA, the CDR3 is TGTGCCAGCAGTGAAGCGCCGGGACAGGGGTCAGATACGCAGTATTTT. Translated, it gives CASSEAPGQGSDTQYF.

The rearrangement uses TRBV6-5 and TRBJ2-4; D may be TRBD2 (5 bases). From germline, CDR1 is MNHEY and CDR2 SVGAGI. The CDR3 covers 14 residues. The V end lost 7 bases, the J end lost 0 bases, and 10 bases lay between the germline ends. The CDR3 sequence is CASKNAGAKNIQYF. CDR3 coding DNA: TGTGCCAGCAAAAACGCGGGAGCCAAAAACATTCAGTACTTC.

The V call is TRBV5-6, the J call TRBJ2-2; weak D call: TRBD1 (5 bases). This CDR3 contains 15 residues. Germline CDR1 and CDR2: SGHDT and YYEEEE. Trimming left V 3 bases short and J 0 bases short, with 9 bases between. The CDR3 here is CASSSGFPNTGELFF. DNA of the CDR3: TGTGCCAGCAGCTCAGGGTTCCCGAACACCGGGGAGCTGTTTTTT.

This clone was picked up a small number of times. The gene calls are TRBV21-1 and TRBJ2-5; TRBD1 was called by the table and not checked on the DNA. TRBV21-1 corresponds to a pseudogene. This CDR3 region has 18 residues. CDR3 protein: CASSKSPPIRGEGETQYF. The CDR3 bases are TGTGCCAGCAGCAAAAGTCCACCAATCAGGGGAGAGGGAGAGACCCAGTACTTC.

The genes are TRBV7-9 and TRBJ1-1; TRBD1 matches at 7 bases. The V gene's germline CDR1 is SEHNR and CDR2 FQNEAQ (reference sequence). Trimming cost V 5 bases and J 4 bases; bases outside gene matches: 4. The CDR3 spans 13 residues. This chain's CDR3 is CASSRQGRTEAFF. In DNA, the CDR3 is TGTGCCAGCAGCCGACAGGGACGCACTGAAGCTTTCTTT.

The chain is built from TRBV29-1 and TRBJ1-5, with D maybe TRBD1 (6 bases). Germline V gives CDR1 SQVTM, CDR2 ANQGSEA. The CDR3 is 13 amino acids. The V end lost 6 bases, the J end lost 0 bases, and 9 bases lay between the germline ends. CDR3 nucleotides: TGCAGCGTCCAACAGGGTAGCAATCAGCCCCAGCATTTT. Translation: CSVQQGSNQPQHF.

CDR3 residues: CASSRDRATGELFF. The CDR3 DNA reads as TGTGCCAGCAGCCGGGACAGGGCAACCGGGGAGCTGTTTTTT. The J gene is TRBJ2-2, the V gene TRBV7-3; 9 bases agree with TRBD1. V lost 5 bases and J lost 5; bases outside the gene matches: 3. Germline CDR1 is SGHTA and CDR2 is FQGTGA. There are 14 residues in the CDR3.

The chain has TRBV4-1 and TRBJ2-2, with 15 positions matching TRBD2. J lost 5 bases, V lost 5 bases, and 15 bases had no gene match. The length of the CDR3 is 20 residues. Germline V gives CDR1 MGHRA, CDR2 YSYEKL. The CDR3 loop reads CASSSLPGLAGGPPTGELFF. Written as DNA, the CDR3 is TGCGCCAGCAGCTCTCTCCCGGGACTAGCGGGGGGCCCACCAACCGGGGAGCTGTTTTTT.

This chain joins TRBV30 and TRBJ2-4; TRBD1 aligns across 9 bases. Trimming took 5 bases from V and 1 from J; bases not matched to a gene: 0. This CDR3 region has 13 residues. Germline lookup yields CDR1 GTSNPN and CDR2 SVGIG (reference sequence). The CDR3 loop is CAWGTGAKNIQYF. CDR3 sequence (DNA): TGTGCCTGGGGGACAGGGGCCAAAAACATTCAGTACTTC.

This chain links TRBV19 with TRBJ2-3; 7 bases agree with TRBD2. Trimming at V came to 1 base and at J to 3 bases, leaving 4 bases not matched to a gene. This CDR3 region has 15 residues. Germline values: CDR1 LNHDA, CDR2 SQIVND (reference sequence). This CDR3 is CASSIGGEGTDTQYF. The CDR3 nucleotides are TGTGCCAGTAGTATAGGGGGGGAGGGAACAGATACGCAGTATTTT.

The DNA for the CDR3 is TGTGCCAGCAGGTACGGGAGAACCAAAAACATTCAGTACTTC. Its translation is CASRYGRTKNIQYF. The gene calls are TRBV2 and TRBJ2-4; weak D call: TRBD2 (6 bases). V lost 6 bases and J 2 bases, leaving 11 bases between the germline ends. This CDR3 is built from 14 residues. Germline V gene lookup returns CDR1 SNHLY and CDR2 FYNNEI.

The rearrangement joins TRBV5-4 to TRBJ2-5, with 8 positions matching TRBD2. The CDR3 sequence is 15 residues long. Germline CDR1 and CDR2: SGHNT and YYREEE (reference sequence). V shed 5 bases and J 5 bases; nucleotides not matched to a gene: 11. The CDR3 nucleotides read TGTGCCAGCAGTCCATTCGCGGGGGGCCGGGAGACCCAGTACTTC. Amino acids: CASSPFAGGRETQYF.

This clone has a handful of counts. The chain recombines TRBV5-1 with TRBJ1-1, with 7 bases that match TRBD1. The germline gives CDR1 SGHRS, CDR2 YFSETQ. The V and J ends lost 0 bases and 6 bases, in that order; junction bases with no gene match: 8. The CDR3 has 15 amino acids. The CDR3 nucleotides read TGCGCCAGCAGCTTGGATGGGCCGGGACAGTCTGAAGCTTTCTTT. It codes for CASSLDGPGQSEAFF.

The V gene is TRBV4-3, the J gene TRBJ2-3; a possible D gene is TRBD1 (7 bases). Germline CDR1 reads LGHNA; CDR2 reads YSLEER. The CDR3 loop spans 17 amino acids. With 0 bases removed from V and 5 bases from J, the gap between germline ends came to 18 bases. This chain's CDR3 is CASSQDQGGFQQDTQYF. The CDR3 region has the DNA TGCGCCAGCAGCCAAGATCAGGGGGGCTTCCAACAAGATACGCAGTATTTT.

V is TRBV5-6 and J is TRBJ2-5; D possibly corresponds to TRBD2 (6 bases). V shed 5 bases and J shed 7 bases, with 21 bases lying between them. From germline, CDR1 is SGHDT and CDR2 YYEEEE. The CDR3 has 15 amino acids. The CDR3 DNA reads TGTGCCAGCAGTTCGCGCTTTTCCCTCGGGGGGACCCAGTACTTC. It codes for CASSSRFSLGGTQYF.